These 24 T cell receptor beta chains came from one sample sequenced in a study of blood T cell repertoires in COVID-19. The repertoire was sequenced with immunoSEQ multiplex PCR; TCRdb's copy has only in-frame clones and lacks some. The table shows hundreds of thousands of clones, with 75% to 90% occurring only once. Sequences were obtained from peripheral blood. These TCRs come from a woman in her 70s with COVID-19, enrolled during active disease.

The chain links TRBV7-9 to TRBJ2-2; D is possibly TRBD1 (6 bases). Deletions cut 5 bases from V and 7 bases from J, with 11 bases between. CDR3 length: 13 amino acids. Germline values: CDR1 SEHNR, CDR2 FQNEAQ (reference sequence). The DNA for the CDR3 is TGTGCCAGCAGCCTACAGGGCTACGGGGAGCTGTTTTTT. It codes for CASSLQGYGELFF. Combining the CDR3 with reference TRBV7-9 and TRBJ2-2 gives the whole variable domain DTGVSQNPRHKITKRGQNVTFRCDPISEHNRLYWYRQTLGQGPEFLTYFQNEAQLEKSRLLSDRFSAERPKGSFSTLEIQRTEQGDSAMYLCASSLQGYGELFFGEGSRLTVL.

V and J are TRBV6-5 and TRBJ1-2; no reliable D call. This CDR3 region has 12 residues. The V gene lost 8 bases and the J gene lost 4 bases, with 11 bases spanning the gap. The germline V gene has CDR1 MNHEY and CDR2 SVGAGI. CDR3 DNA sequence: TGTGCCAGCTTGATTCGGGGCTATGGCTACACCTTC. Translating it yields CASLIRGYGYTF.

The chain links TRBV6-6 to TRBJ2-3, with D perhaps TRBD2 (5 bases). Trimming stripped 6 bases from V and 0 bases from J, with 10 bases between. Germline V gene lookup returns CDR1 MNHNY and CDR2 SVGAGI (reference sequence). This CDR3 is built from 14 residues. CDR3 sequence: CASSPSSSTDTQYF. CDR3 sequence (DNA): TGTGCCAGCAGCCCTAGCTCTAGCACAGATACGCAGTATTTT.

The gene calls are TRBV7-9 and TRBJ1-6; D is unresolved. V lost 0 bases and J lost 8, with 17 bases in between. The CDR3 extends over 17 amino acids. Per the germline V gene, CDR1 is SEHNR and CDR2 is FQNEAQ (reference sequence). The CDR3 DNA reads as TGTGCCAGCAGCTTAGCATACTCGGGGATCCACGATTCACCCCTCCACTTT. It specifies CASSLAYSGIHDSPLHF.

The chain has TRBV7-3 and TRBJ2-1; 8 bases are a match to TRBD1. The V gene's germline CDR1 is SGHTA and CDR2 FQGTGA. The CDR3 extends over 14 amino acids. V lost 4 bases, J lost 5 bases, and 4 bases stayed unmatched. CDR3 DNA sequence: TGTGCCAGCAGCTCCCGACAGGGGAACAATGAGCAGTTCTTC. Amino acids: CASSSRQGNNEQFF.

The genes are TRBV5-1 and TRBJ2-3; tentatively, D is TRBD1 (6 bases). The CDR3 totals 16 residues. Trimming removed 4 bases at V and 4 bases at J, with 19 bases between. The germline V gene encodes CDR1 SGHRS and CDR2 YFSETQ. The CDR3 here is CASSLQGTPSPDTQYF. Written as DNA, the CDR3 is TGCGCCAGCAGCCTGCAGGGGACCCCAAGCCCAGATACGCAGTATTTT. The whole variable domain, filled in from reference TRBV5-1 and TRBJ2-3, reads KAGVTQTPRYLIKTRGQQVTLSCSPISGHRSVSWYQQTPGQGLQFLFEYFSETQRNKGNFPGRFSGRQFSNSRSEMNVSTLELGDSALYLCASSLQGTPSPDTQYFGPGTRLTVL.

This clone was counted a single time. The CDR3 DNA reads TGTGCCAGCAGCCGGACCGGGAGCGGCTATAATTCACCCCTCCACTTT. Translated, it gives CASSRTGSGYNSPLHF. The chain is built from TRBV5-6 and TRBJ1-6; D uncertain. The CDR3 has 16 amino acids. V lost 4 bases, J lost 3 bases, and 14 bases lay in between. Germline CDR1 and CDR2: SGHDT and YYEEEE.

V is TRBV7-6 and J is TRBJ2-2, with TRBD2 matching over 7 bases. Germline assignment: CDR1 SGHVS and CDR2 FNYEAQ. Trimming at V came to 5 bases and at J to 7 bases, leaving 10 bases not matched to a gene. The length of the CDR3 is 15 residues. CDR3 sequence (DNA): TGTGCCAGCAGCGTCGGGGAGACTAGCATCGGGGAGCTGTTTTTT. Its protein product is CASSVGETSIGELFF.

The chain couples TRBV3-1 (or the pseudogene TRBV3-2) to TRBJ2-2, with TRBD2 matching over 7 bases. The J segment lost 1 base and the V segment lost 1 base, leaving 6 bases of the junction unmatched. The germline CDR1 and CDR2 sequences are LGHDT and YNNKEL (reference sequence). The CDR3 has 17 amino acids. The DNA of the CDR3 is TGTGCCAGCAGCCAAGGTTTTTGGACTAGGAACACCGGGGAGCTGTTTTTT. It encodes CASSQGFWTRNTGELFF.

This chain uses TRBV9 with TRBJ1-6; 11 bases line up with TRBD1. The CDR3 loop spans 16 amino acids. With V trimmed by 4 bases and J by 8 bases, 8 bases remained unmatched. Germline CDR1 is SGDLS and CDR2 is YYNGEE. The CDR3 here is CASSPRDRGVYSPLHF. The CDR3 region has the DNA TGTGCCAGCAGCCCACGGGACAGGGGGGTTTATTCACCCCTCCACTTT.

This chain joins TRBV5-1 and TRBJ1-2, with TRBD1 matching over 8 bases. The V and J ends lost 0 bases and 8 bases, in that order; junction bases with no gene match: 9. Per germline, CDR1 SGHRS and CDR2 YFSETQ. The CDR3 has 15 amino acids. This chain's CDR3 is CASSLGLGQGGGYTF. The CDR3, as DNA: TGCGCCAGCAGCTTGGGGCTCGGACAGGGAGGAGGCTACACCTTC.

CDR3 amino acids: CASSTDRTPYGYTF. The CDR3 region has the DNA TGTGCCAGCAGTACCGACAGGACGCCCTATGGCTACACCTTC. The J gene is TRBJ1-2, the V gene TRBV6-2 or TRBV6-3; D is perhaps TRBD1 (6 bases). The germline V gene has CDR1 MNHEY and CDR2 SVGEGT. This CDR3 has 14 amino acids. Trimming stripped 5 bases from V and 4 bases from J, with 14 bases between.

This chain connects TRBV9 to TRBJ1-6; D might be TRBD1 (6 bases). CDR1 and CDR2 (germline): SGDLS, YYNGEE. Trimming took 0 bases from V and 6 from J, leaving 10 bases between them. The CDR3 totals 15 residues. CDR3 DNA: TGTGCCAGCAGCGTAGATCCAGGGGCTAATTCACCCCTCCACTTT. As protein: CASSVDPGANSPLHF.

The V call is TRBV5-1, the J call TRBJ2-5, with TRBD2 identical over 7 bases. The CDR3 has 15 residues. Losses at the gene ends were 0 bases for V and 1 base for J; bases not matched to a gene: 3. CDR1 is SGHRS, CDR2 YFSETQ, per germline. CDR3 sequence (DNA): TGCGCCAGCAGCTTGGTCGCGGGGGTCCAAGAGACCCAGTACTTC. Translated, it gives CASSLVAGVQETQYF.

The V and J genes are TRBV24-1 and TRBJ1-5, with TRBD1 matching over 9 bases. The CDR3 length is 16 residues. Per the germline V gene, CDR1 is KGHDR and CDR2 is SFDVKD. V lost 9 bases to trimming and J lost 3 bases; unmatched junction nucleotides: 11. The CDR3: CATAAGQGNLNQPQHF. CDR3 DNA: TGTGCCACCGCCGCAGGACAGGGGAACCTCAATCAGCCCCAGCATTTT.

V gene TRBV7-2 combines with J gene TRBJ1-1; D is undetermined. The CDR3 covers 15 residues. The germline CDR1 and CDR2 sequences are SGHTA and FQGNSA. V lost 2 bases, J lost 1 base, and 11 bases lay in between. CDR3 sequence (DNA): TGTGCCAGCAGCTTACTCGGGTTCGGGAACACTGAAGCTTTCTTT. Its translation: CASSLLGFGNTEAFF.

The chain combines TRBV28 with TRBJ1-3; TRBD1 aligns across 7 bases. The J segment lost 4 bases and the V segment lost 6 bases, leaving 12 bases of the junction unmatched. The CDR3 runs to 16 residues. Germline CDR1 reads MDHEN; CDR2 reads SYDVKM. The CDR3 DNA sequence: TGTGCCAGCAGCTCTCCAGGGGGGTCTACAGGAAACACCATATATTTT. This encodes CASSSPGGSTGNTIYF.

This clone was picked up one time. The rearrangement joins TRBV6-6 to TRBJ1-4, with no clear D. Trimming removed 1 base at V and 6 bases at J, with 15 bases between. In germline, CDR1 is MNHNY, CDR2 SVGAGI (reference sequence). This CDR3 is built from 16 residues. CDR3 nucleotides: TGTGCCAGCAGTTACTTAGGTGGAGACCCCTATGAAAAACTGTTTTTT. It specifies CASSYLGGDPYEKLFF.

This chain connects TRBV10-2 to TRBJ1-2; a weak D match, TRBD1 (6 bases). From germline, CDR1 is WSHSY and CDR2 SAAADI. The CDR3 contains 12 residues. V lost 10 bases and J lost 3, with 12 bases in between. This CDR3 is CATRQDDYGYTF. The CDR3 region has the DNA TGCGCCACCCGACAGGACGACTATGGCTACACCTTC.

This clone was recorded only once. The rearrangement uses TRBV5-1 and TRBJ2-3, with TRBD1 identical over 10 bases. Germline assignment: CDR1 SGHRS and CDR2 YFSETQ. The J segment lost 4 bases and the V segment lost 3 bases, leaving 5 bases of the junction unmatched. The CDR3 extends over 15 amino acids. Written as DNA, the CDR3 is TGCGCCAGCAGCTCGGGACAGGGGAAGGCAGATACGCAGTATTTT. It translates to CASSSGQGKADTQYF. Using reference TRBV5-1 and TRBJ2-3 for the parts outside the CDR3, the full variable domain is KAGVTQTPRYLIKTRGQQVTLSCSPISGHRSVSWYQQTPGQGLQFLFEYFSETQRNKGNFPGRFSGRQFSNSRSEMNVSTLELGDSALYLCASSSGQGKADTQYFGPGTRLTVL.

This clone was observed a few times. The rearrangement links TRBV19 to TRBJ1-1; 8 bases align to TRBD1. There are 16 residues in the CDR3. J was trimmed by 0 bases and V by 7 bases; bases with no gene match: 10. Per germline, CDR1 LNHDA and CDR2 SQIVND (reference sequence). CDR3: CASTLYLQGVNTEAFF. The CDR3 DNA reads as TGTGCCAGTACCTTGTACTTACAGGGGGTGAACACTGAAGCTTTCTTT.

CDR3 region: CASSRAGGSYNEQFF. CDR3 coding DNA: TGTGCCAGCAGCCGAGCGGGGGGCTCCTACAATGAGCAGTTCTTC. This rearrangement joins TRBV7-3 to TRBJ2-1; TRBD2 matches 9 bases. J gave up 0 bases and V 5 bases, and 2 bases lay outside the gene matches. The CDR3 extends over 15 amino acids. Germline CDR1 SGHTA, CDR2 FQGTGA.

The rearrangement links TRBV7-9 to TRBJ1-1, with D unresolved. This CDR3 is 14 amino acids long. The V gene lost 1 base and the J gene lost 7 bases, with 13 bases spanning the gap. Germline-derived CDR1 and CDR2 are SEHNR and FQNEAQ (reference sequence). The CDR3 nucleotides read TGTGCCAGCAGCTTAGTGGTGGGAGAGGGTGAAGCTTTCTTT. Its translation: CASSLVVGEGEAFF.

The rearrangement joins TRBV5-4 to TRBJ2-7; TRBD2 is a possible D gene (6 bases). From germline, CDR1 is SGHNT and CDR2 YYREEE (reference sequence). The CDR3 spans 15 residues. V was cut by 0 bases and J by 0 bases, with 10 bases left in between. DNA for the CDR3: TGTGCCAGCAGCTTGGGGAGCGGGCCCTCCTACGAGCAGTACTTC. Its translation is CASSLGSGPSYEQYF.